One and the same sample provided the 21 T cell receptor beta chains below, sequenced in a study of human T cells and chemical hapten exposure. Time point described: pre-sensitization, week 0. As to treatment: therapeutic diphenylcyclopropenone sensitization with weekly scalp DPC. A single record per CDR3 protein comes from TCRdb applying MiXCR to the RACE reads. The data show 52,000 or so distinct CDR3 sequences, more than 8% seen once. The material sequenced was whole blood, taken in connection with sensitization to the hapten diphenylcyclopropenone (DPC). These receptors originate from a man between 35 and 55 years old with alopecia areata. Some clones in this sample may be carry-over from other donors' samples.

The chain has TRBV7-2 and TRBJ2-5; D not resolved. Deletions cut 5 bases from V and 5 bases from J, with 9 bases between. The CDR3 has 12 amino acids. The germline V gene has CDR1 SGHTA and CDR2 FQGNSA. In nucleotides, the CDR3 is TGTGCCAGCAGCCACCGTAGGGAGACCCAGTACTTC. Its protein product is CASSHRRETQYF.

This clonotype has ten or more counts. The chain is built from TRBV7-2 and TRBJ1-4; D remains unclear. The CDR3 has 13 amino acids. Trimming left V 2 bases short and J 8 bases short, with 9 bases between. Germline CDR1 reads SGHTA; CDR2 reads FQGNSA. The CDR3 DNA sequence: TGTGCCAGCAGCTTATACCTGGAGGAAAAACTGTTTTTT. This sequence encodes CASSLYLEEKLFF.

Regarding this clonotype: A read error may explain this, as a much larger clone is one base away. The CDR3 reads CASSGGSPGANEKLFF. In DNA, the CDR3 is TGTGCCAGCAGTGGGGGCAGCCCTGGGGCGAATGAAAAACTGTTTTTT. J is TRBJ1-4 and V is TRBV28; possible D gene TRBD1, 6 bases. The CDR3 has 16 residues. CDR1 MDHEN and CDR2 SYDVKM come from the germline V gene. Trimming left V 5 bases short and J 5 bases short, with 18 bases between. The whole variable domain, remainder taken from reference TRBV28 and TRBJ1-4, is DVKVTQSSRYLVKRTGEKVFLECVQDMDHENMFWYRQDPGLGLRLIYFSYDVKMKEKGDIPEGYSVSREKKERFSLILESASTNQTSMYLCASSGGSPGANEKLFFGSGTQLSVL.

This rearrangement joins TRBV11-2 to TRBJ2-7; 9 nucleotides align to TRBD1. Germline V lookup: CDR1 SGHAT, CDR2 FQNNGV. The CDR3 contains 15 residues. Trimming took 0 bases from V and 4 from J; bases not matched to a gene: 4. The CDR3 is CASSLEGQGIYEQYF. DNA of the CDR3: TGTGCCAGCAGCTTAGAAGGACAGGGGATATACGAGCAGTACTTC.

This clonotype appeared a few times. This chain connects TRBV28 to TRBJ1-2; the match to TRBD1 covers 7 bases. V shed 6 bases and J 7 bases; nucleotides not matched to a gene: 8. Germline values: CDR1 MDHEN, CDR2 SYDVKM. The CDR3 sequence is 13 residues long. The CDR3: CASSRQGGAGYTF. The CDR3, as DNA: TGTGCCAGCAGCCGTCAGGGGGGCGCTGGCTACACCTTC.

In this sample, this clonotype turned up many times. This sequence joins TRBV11-2 and TRBJ1-6; possibly TRBD1 for D (5 bases). This CDR3 region has 14 residues. Trimming removed 0 bases at V and 10 bases at J, with 10 bases between. Germline V gene data show CDR1 as SGHAT and CDR2 as FQNNGV. The CDR3 DNA follows: TGTGCCAGCAGCTTAGATCAGGGATGGTCACCCCTCCACTTT. Translating gives CASSLDQGWSPLHF.

This clonotype has a handful of counts. The V call is TRBV18, the J call TRBJ2-5; D is perhaps TRBD1 or TRBD2 (5 bases each). CDR3 length: 16 amino acids. V lost 6 bases and J 0 bases, leaving 17 bases between the germline ends. Germline CDR1 KGHSH, CDR2 LQKENI. The CDR3 DNA reads as TGTGCCAGCTCCCAGCGAGGGACGGTGTACCAAGAGACCCAGTACTTC. It translates to CASSQRGTVYQETQYF.

This clonotype came up many times. The chain joins TRBV20-1 to TRBJ2-5; D gene unclear. The CDR3 is 13 amino acids. Trimming took 3 bases from V and 2 from J, leaving 10 bases between them. Per the germline V gene, CDR1 is DFQATT and CDR2 is SNEGSKA (reference sequence). The CDR3 region has the DNA TGCAGTGCTAGGTCACTGTATCAAGAGACCCAGTACTTC. Translating gives CSARSLYQETQYF.

The table lists this clonotype with many counts. The chain couples TRBV4-3 to TRBJ2-5, with D possibly being TRBD1 or TRBD2 (5 bases each). Trimming shortened V by 0 bases and J by 4 bases, and 15 bases separated the two germline ends. This CDR3 contains 16 residues. Germline values: CDR1 LGHNA, CDR2 YSLEER. DNA of the CDR3: TGCGCCAGCAGCCAAGATCACACTCAGAGGGGAGAGACCCAGTACTTC. Amino acid sequence: CASSQDHTQRGETQYF.

The chain joins TRBV10-3 to TRBJ1-3, with TRBD1 identical over 9 bases. The CDR3 consists of 17 residues. V gave up 0 bases and J gave up 2 bases; unmatched junction bases: 5. Germline V lookup: CDR1 ENHRY, CDR2 SYGVKD. The CDR3 nucleotides read TGTGCCATCAGTGAGTCGCAACAGGGGGCGGCTGGAAACACCATATATTTT. It is translated as CAISESQQGAAGNTIYF.

This clonotype was detected a few times. V and J are TRBV28 and TRBJ2-6; possibly TRBD2 for D (5 bases). This CDR3 region has 15 residues. The germline V gene has CDR1 MDHEN and CDR2 SYDVKM. V was cut by 9 bases and J by 1 base, with 13 bases left in between. The CDR3 DNA reads as TGTGCCAGTAGGGCTAGGGAGTCTGGGGCCAACGTCCTGACTTTC. This encodes CASRARESGANVLTF.

At least ten counts were recorded for this clonotype. V is TRBV11-2 and J is TRBJ1-2; D gene ambiguous. The V gene's germline CDR1 is SGHAT and CDR2 FQNNGV. CDR3 length equals 13 residues. Trimming pared 3 bases from V and 2 bases from J, leaving 7 bases between. DNA for the CDR3: TGTGCCAGCAGCTTCGATACGAACTATGGCTACACCTTC. Encoded protein: CASSFDTNYGYTF.

This sequence joins TRBV29-1 and TRBJ2-4, with TRBD2 matching 8 bases. With 6 bases clipped from V and 6 bases from J, the junction kept 10 bases outside the gene matches. CDR3 size: 14 residues. Germline-derived CDR1 and CDR2 are SQVTM and ANQGSEA. CDR3 residues: CSVEGVAGRNIQYF. In DNA form, the CDR3 reads TGCAGCGTGGAGGGGGTAGCGGGAAGAAACATTCAGTACTTC.

This clonotype occurred many times. The rearrangement links TRBV27 to TRBJ2-1; D perhaps matches TRBD2 (6 bases). The CDR3 spans 16 residues. Germline V lookup: CDR1 MNHEY, CDR2 SMNVEV (reference sequence). V lost 2 bases to trimming and J lost 3 bases, with 14 bases between them. The CDR3 sequence is CASSLTGQGLYNEQFF. For the CDR3, the DNA is TGTGCCAGCAGTTTAACGGGGCAGGGACTCTACAATGAGCAGTTCTTC.

V gene TRBV2 combines with J gene TRBJ2-3; D not resolved. In germline, CDR1 is SNHLY, CDR2 FYNNEI. V was trimmed by 8 bases and J by 7 bases, leaving 19 bases between them. This CDR3 comprises 14 residues. The chain's CDR3 is CASPTAEPPYTQYF. In DNA form, the CDR3 reads TGTGCCAGCCCAACTGCGGAGCCTCCTTATACGCAGTATTTT. Together with reference TRBV2 and TRBJ2-3, the CDR3 gives the full variable domain: EPEVTQTPSHQVTQMGQEVILRCVPISNHLYFYWYRQILGQKVEFLVSFYNNEISEKSEIFDDQFSVERPDGSNFTLKIRSTKLEDSAMYFCASPTAEPPYTQYFGPGTRLTVL.

This chain uses TRBV27 with TRBJ2-1, with D unclear. V lost 6 bases and J lost 5, with 14 bases in between. The CDR3 consists of 14 residues. Per the germline V gene, CDR1 is MNHEY and CDR2 is SMNVEV (reference sequence). As DNA, the CDR3 is TGTGCCAGCAGCTCAGGACCTGGCGACAATGAGCAGTTCTTC. As protein: CASSSGPGDNEQFF.

The J gene is TRBJ2-1, the V gene TRBV7-6; TRBD2 matches at 9 bases. Germline CDR1 is SGHVS and CDR2 is FNYEAQ. The CDR3 is 16 residues long. The V and J ends lost 5 bases and 5 bases, in that order; junction bases with no gene match: 10. CDR3 sequence reads: CASSDSSGSGHNEQFF. The CDR3 coding sequence is TGTGCCAGCAGCGACAGTAGCGGGAGCGGGCACAATGAGCAGTTCTTC.

The chain couples TRBV5-1 to TRBJ2-1; 9 bases fit TRBD1. Per germline, CDR1 SGHRS and CDR2 YFSETQ. Trimming removed 4 bases from V and 9 bases from J; junction bases left unmatched: 8. This CDR3 is built from 14 residues. The CDR3 loop is CASSPRTGGGEQFF. Here the CDR3 DNA reads TGCGCCAGCAGCCCCCGCACAGGGGGCGGTGAGCAGTTCTTC.

This chain connects TRBV25-1 to TRBJ2-1; weak D call: TRBD2 (6 bases). This CDR3 contains 16 residues. In germline, CDR1 is MGHDK, CDR2 SYGVNS. V lost 1 base and J 1 base, leaving 11 bases between the germline ends. This CDR3 reads CASSEWAGLSYNEQFF. DNA of the CDR3: TGTGCCAGCAGTGAATGGGCGGGACTTTCCTACAATGAGCAGTTCTTC.

This clonotype occurred a few times. The V gene is TRBV19, the J gene TRBJ1-5; no clear D gene. CDR1 and CDR2 (germline): LNHDA, SQIVND (reference sequence). V was shortened by 3 bases and J by 2 bases, with 14 bases between the two germline ends. The CDR3 extends over 16 amino acids. The CDR3, as DNA: TGTGCCAGTAGTATGATACGGGTTATGCGCAATCAGCCCCAGCATTTT. Translating gives CASSMIRVMRNQPQHF.

This rearrangement joins TRBV2 to TRBJ1-1; D might be TRBD1 (5 bases). Trimming took 2 bases from V and 8 from J, leaving 9 bases between them. The CDR3 contains 12 residues. Germline V lookup: CDR1 SNHLY, CDR2 FYNNEI. The CDR3 sequence is CASSETGSEAFF. CDR3 nucleotides: TGTGCCAGCAGTGAAACAGGTTCGGAAGCTTTCTTT.